A single sample is the source of the 20 T cell receptor beta chains below, sequenced in a study of blood T cell repertoires in COVID-19. Only in-frame clones appear in the TCRdb table, and some are missing; sequencing was by immunoSEQ multiplex PCR. Found here are some 220,000 clones, roughly 86% of them singletons; the top ten hold under 4.5%. Material: peripheral blood. These receptors were collected from a middle-aged man with acute or convalescent COVID-19.

The chain employs TRBV5-1 and TRBJ1-2, with D perhaps matching TRBD1 (5 bases). CDR1 and CDR2 from the germline V gene are SGHRS and YFSETQ. The CDR3 contains 17 residues. Trimming took 4 bases from V and 2 from J, leaving 21 bases between them. The CDR3 DNA reads TGCGCCAGCAGCGCCCGGGACGTCGGGGCGGGAAACTATGGCTACACCTTC. It yields the protein CASSARDVGAGNYGYTF.

The J gene is TRBJ2-5, the V gene TRBV5-1; 7 positions match TRBD2. V lost 2 bases and J lost 2; bases outside the gene matches: 6. The CDR3 covers 15 residues. Germline V gene data show CDR1 as SGHRS and CDR2 as YFSETQ. The CDR3 loop is CASSFNPSGQETQYF. CDR3 sequence (DNA): TGCGCCAGCAGCTTCAACCCTAGCGGACAAGAGACCCAGTACTTC.

The chain couples TRBV6-4 to TRBJ2-1; 9 bases are shared with TRBD2. The junction had 8 bases not matched to a gene; V was cut back by 6 bases and J by 5 bases. CDR3 length equals 15 residues. Germline CDR1 reads MRHNA; CDR2 reads SNTAGT. The CDR3 coding sequence is TGTGCCAGCAGGGAGGCAGCGGGAGGTCACAATGAGCAGTTCTTC. Its translation: CASREAAGGHNEQFF.

This chain uses TRBV30 with TRBJ1-5, with no clear D. The CDR3 is 13 amino acids. Trimming took 5 bases from V and 7 from J, leaving 15 bases between them. Germline CDR1 is GTSNPN and CDR2 is SVGIG (reference sequence). The CDR3 DNA reads TGTGCCTGGCACGGAGGGCCCGGCCAGCCCCAGCATTTT. It yields the protein CAWHGGPGQPQHF. The variable domain in full, with the rest retrieved from reference TRBV30 and TRBJ1-5, is SQTIHQWPATLVQPVGSPLSLECTVEGTSNPNLYWYRQAAGRGLQLLFYSVGIGQISSEVPQNLSASRPQDRQFILSSKKLLLSDSGFYLCAWHGGPGQPQHFGDGTRLSIL.

The chain is built from TRBV2 and TRBJ1-5; D may be TRBD1 (5 bases). V was cut by 3 bases and J by 4 bases, with 10 bases left in between. The CDR3 runs to 14 residues. The germline V gene encodes CDR1 SNHLY and CDR2 FYNNEI. The CDR3 DNA follows: TGTGCCAGCAGTGATCAGGGAGGTAATCAGCCCCAGCATTTT. Translation: CASSDQGGNQPQHF.

This chain connects TRBV5-1 to TRBJ1-1, with 10 bases aligning to TRBD1. Looked up from germline, CDR1 is SGHRS and CDR2 is YFSETQ. CDR3 length equals 17 residues. V lost 0 bases, J lost 7 bases, and 12 bases stayed unmatched. The CDR3 region is CASSLGAALDRGNEAFF. CDR3 sequence (DNA): TGCGCCAGCAGCTTGGGGGCGGCGCTGGACAGGGGGAATGAAGCTTTCTTT.

V and J are TRBV28 and TRBJ2-7; D is perhaps TRBD2 (6 bases). Germline V gene lookup returns CDR1 MDHEN and CDR2 SYDVKM. This CDR3 has 16 residues. Trimming left V 7 bases short and J 1 base short, with 20 bases between. The CDR3 nucleotides read TGTGCCAGCATCAAAACGGGAGAATGGGGGTCCTACGAGCAGTACTTC. Its protein is CASIKTGEWGSYEQYF. The variable domain in full, completed from reference TRBV28 and TRBJ2-7, reads DVKVTQSSRYLVKRTGEKVFLECVQDMDHENMFWYRQDPGLGLRLIYFSYDVKMKEKGDIPEGYSVSREKKERFSLILESASTNQTSMYLCASIKTGEWGSYEQYFGPGTRLTVT.

The sample holds a few counts of this clone. This chain connects TRBV2 to TRBJ1-1; TRBD1 is a possible D gene (6 bases). The germline CDR1 and CDR2 sequences are SNHLY and FYNNEI. V lost 1 base and J lost 8, with 14 bases in between. This CDR3 is 14 amino acids long. CDR3 bases: TGTGCCAGCAGTGAAGGAGGGGCAGGGACAGAAGCTTTCTTT. Protein sequence: CASSEGGAGTEAFF.

The chain has TRBV5-6 and TRBJ1-4, with 8 bases lining up with TRBD1. The CDR3 is made up of 16 amino acids. Germline values: CDR1 SGHDT, CDR2 YYEEEE. V shed 1 base and J 7 bases; nucleotides not matched to a gene: 9. The CDR3 nucleotides are TGTGCCAGCAGCTTGTTTAACAGGGGGTACCCTGAAAAACTGTTTTTT. Protein product: CASSLFNRGYPEKLFF.

The table lists this clone with a few counts. The chain joins TRBV5-8 to TRBJ1-5; D is uncertain. V lost 0 bases and J 0 bases, leaving 7 bases between the germline ends. This CDR3 is 15 amino acids long. Germline V gives CDR1 SGHTS, CDR2 YDEGEE. CDR3 residues: CASSLDWYSNQPQHF. CDR3 nucleotide sequence: TGTGCCAGCAGCTTGGACTGGTATAGCAATCAGCCCCAGCATTTT.

The rearrangement joins TRBV9 to TRBJ1-5, with a possible D match to TRBD1 (5 bases). CDR1 is SGDLS, CDR2 YYNGEE, per germline. With 0 bases removed from V and 1 base from J, the gap between germline ends came to 8 bases. The CDR3 consists of 15 residues. The CDR3 loop reads CASSVDAGSNQPQHF. DNA of the CDR3: TGTGCCAGCAGCGTAGACGCAGGGAGCAATCAGCCCCAGCATTTT.

The CDR3 DNA reads as TGTGCCAGCAGCCAGAGGACAGCCAATAATTCACCCCTCCACTTT. It specifies CASSQRTANNSPLHF. The rearrangement uses TRBV14 and TRBJ1-6, with D perhaps matching TRBD1 (6 bases). The length of the CDR3 is 15 residues. The germline gives CDR1 SGHDN, CDR2 FVKESK. V was trimmed by 3 bases and J by 5 bases, leaving 11 bases between them.

The rearrangement links TRBV6-5 to TRBJ1-4; the D gene is possibly TRBD1 (6 bases). The CDR3 covers 16 residues. The V gene lost 0 bases and the J gene lost 8 bases, with 16 bases spanning the gap. In germline, CDR1 is MNHEY, CDR2 SVGAGI. For the CDR3, the DNA is TGTGCCAGCAGTTACTCGACAGGAACCGCGAGGGAAAAACTGTTTTTT. Its protein product is CASSYSTGTAREKLFF.

The chain is built from TRBV15 and TRBJ2-5; 8 nucleotides line up with TRBD1. This CDR3 is built from 15 residues. J was trimmed by 3 bases and V by 2 bases; bases with no gene match: 5. The germline V gene encodes CDR1 LNHNV and CDR2 YYDKDF (reference sequence). The CDR3 loop reads CATSRPVDREETQYF. The CDR3 DNA is TGTGCCACCAGCAGACCCGTGGACAGGGAAGAGACCCAGTACTTC.

This sequence joins TRBV30 and TRBJ2-2; 7 bases agree with TRBD2. CDR3 length equals 13 residues. In germline, CDR1 is GTSNPN, CDR2 SVGIG (reference sequence). The V and J ends lost 3 bases and 9 bases, in that order; junction bases with no gene match: 7. CDR3 nucleotides: TGTGCCTGGAGAGGCGGGAGCGTCAGGGAGCTGTTTTTT. Residues: CAWRGGSVRELFF.

This chain uses TRBV19 with TRBJ1-4; TRBD1 might be the D (5 bases). Between the trimmed V and J ends, which lost 6 bases and 0 bases, there was a span of 14 bases. From germline, CDR1 is LNHDA and CDR2 SQIVND (reference sequence). This CDR3 region has 16 residues. The CDR3 DNA sequence: TGTGCCAGTAGCCCCACTCGGGGGGCAACTAATGAAAAACTGTTTTTT. It yields the protein CASSPTRGATNEKLFF.

With respect to this clone: One junction end disagrees with the germline gene, perhaps due to a read error. J is TRBJ1-3 and V is TRBV13; D is uncertain. Germline loops: CDR1 PRHDT, CDR2 FYEKMQ (reference sequence). This CDR3 has 15 residues. DNA of the CDR3: TGTGCCAGCAGCCTAGGAAGCATCTCTGGAAACACCATATATTTT. It is translated as CASSLGSISGNTIYF.

The chain recombines TRBV2 with TRBJ2-7; perhaps TRBD1 as D (6 bases). The CDR3 has 13 residues. In germline, CDR1 is SNHLY, CDR2 FYNNEI. Between the trimmed V and J ends, which lost 6 bases and 3 bases, there was a span of 12 bases. The DNA for the CDR3 is TGTGCCAGCAGAACCAGGGGATACTACGAGCAGTACTTC. It specifies CASRTRGYYEQYF.

The chain uses TRBV9 and TRBJ2-5; D might be TRBD1 (5 bases). The CDR3 has 15 residues. V was shortened by 1 base and J by 4 bases, with 14 bases between the two germline ends. Per the germline V gene, CDR1 is SGDLS and CDR2 is YYNGEE. The CDR3 nucleotides are TGTGCCAGCAGCGTATCCCCCCAGGGAAGAGAGACCCAGTACTTC. It specifies CASSVSPQGRETQYF. The full variable domain, its missing parts supplied by reference TRBV9 and TRBJ2-5, is DSGVTQTPKHLITATGQRVTLRCSPRSGDLSVYWYQQSLDQGLQFLIQYYNGEERAKGNILERFSAQQFPDLHSELNLSSLELGDSALYFCASSVSPQGRETQYFGPGTRLLVL.

This clone showed up just a few times. The rearrangement uses TRBV10-3 and TRBJ1-3; perhaps TRBD1 as D (5 bases). The germline gives CDR1 ENHRY, CDR2 SYGVKD. The CDR3 totals 15 residues. Deletions cut 8 bases from V and 0 bases from J, with 14 bases between. CDR3 sequence reads: CAIGAGSISGNTIYF. The DNA of the CDR3 is TGTGCCATCGGGGCAGGGTCCATCTCTGGAAACACCATATATTTT.